The clone carrying this TCR beta chain was counted ten times or more. The target antigen is unknown. TCRdb itself ran the reads through MiXCR, one entry per CDR3 protein. Counted here are a few hundred thousand distinct CDR3 sequences, 15% to 20% occurring once; the ten biggest clones make up roughly 8.7%. The data stem from a study of T cell repertoires in cytomegalovirus infection. As for the study in general: From public TCR beta signatures came an indication of both CMV infection and matching HLA type. Overall study results and limits: People with CMV and the relevant HLA were identified by cumulative public TCR beta family frequency. HLA-C-restricted CMV-specific TCR beta clonotypes prevailed in the ex vivo response.

Per germline, CDR1 SGHTA and CDR2 FQGNSA. J gave up 4 bases and V 5 bases, and 10 bases lay outside the gene matches. This CDR3 spans 16 amino acids. The source of this sequence is a human donor in good health (CMV status not recorded). Some clones in this sample may be carry-over from other donors' samples. The sample comprised PBMCs. The chain employs TRBV7-2 and TRBJ2-1, with 8 bases matching TRBD2. The CDR3 loop is CASSPSGGPLYNEQFF. As DNA, the CDR3 is TGTGCCAGCAGCCCCAGCGGGGGCCCACTTTACAATGAGCAGTTCTTC.